This section outlines one T cell receptor (beta chain) sequence together with its context. The data were taken from a study of blood T cell repertoires in COVID-19. Looking at the study overall: Specimens from acute and convalescent COVID-19 originated in the United States, Italy and Spain. Sample material is recorded as cDNA or gDNA derived from T cells, B-cell-depleted T cells, or PBMCs.

Germline V gives CDR1 SNHLY, CDR2 FYNNEI. J lost 9 bases, V lost 4 bases, and 7 bases had no gene match. CDR3 length equals 15 residues. Original handling: Amplification with reference gene primers provided the estimates of nucleated cell counts. The assay was immunoSEQ multiplex PCR, and TCRdb's table has in-frame clones only and misses some. From that table come the V and J calls and clone size; the DNA was used to work out D and trimming. This table holds some 200,000 clones, under 90% found once. The chain recombines TRBV2 with TRBJ2-1, with 12 positions matching TRBD2. This clonotype originated in an elderly man with acute or convalescent COVID-19. The specimen sequenced was peripheral blood. The CDR3 is CASSVTSGSSIEQFF. Here the CDR3 DNA reads TGTGCCAGCAGTGTGACTAGCGGGAGTTCAATTGAGCAGTTCTTC.